This T cell receptor beta chain is from a study of T cell responses to AZD1222 COVID-19 vaccine. Libraries were prepared by immunoSEQ multiplex PCR; TCRdb keeps only in-frame clonotypes and omits some of them. The repertoire holds 100,000 to 150,000 clones, with more than 75% as singletons. Second-dose recipients at about 4 or about 12 weeks were treated as one pooled group. Trimming stripped 11 bases from V and 0 bases from J, with 11 bases between. The CDR3 sequence is 12 residues long. CDR1 is SNHLY and CDR2 is FYNNEI in the germline V gene. This clone was observed once. The sequencing used peripheral blood, collected 28 days after the second AZD1222 dose. This TCR was recovered from an adult who received the AZD1222 COVID-19 vaccine. The chain recombines TRBV2 with TRBJ2-7; tentative D call: TRBD2 (5 bases). CDR3 DNA sequence: TGTGCCCTAGCAAACGCCTCCTACGAGCAGTACTTC. Translated, it gives CALANASYEQYF.